These 15 T cell receptor beta chains originate from one sample sequenced in a study of shared clonotypes between healthy human individuals. Here immunoSEQ multiplex PCR was the method, and the copy in TCRdb shows in-frame clones only, minus some. Of hundreds of thousands of clones in the sample, around 78% are singletons; the top ten hold more than 1.5%. Sample: memory CD4+ T cells sorted from blood. This sample's subset: CD45RA-negative fraction. Receptors originate from a woman in her twenties or thirties in good health.

The count of this clone is one. J is TRBJ1-4 and V is TRBV2, with 7 bases fitting TRBD1. Germline loops: CDR1 SNHLY, CDR2 FYNNEI. The CDR3 runs 14 residues. Trimming removed 7 bases from V and 4 bases from J; junction bases left unmatched: 6. As DNA, the CDR3 is TGTGCCAGCATTCTGGGACAGATTAATGAAAAACTGTTTTTT. Its protein is CASILGQINEKLFF.

The V gene is TRBV6-1, the J gene TRBJ2-1; D call uncertain. The CDR3 has 13 residues. Per the germline V gene, CDR1 is MNHNS and CDR2 is SASEGT. V was pared by 2 bases and J by 10 bases, with 12 bases between. CDR3 nucleotide sequence: TGTGCCAGCAGTGAATTTGGGGAAGAGGAGCAGTTCTTC. Protein product: CASSEFGEEEQFF.

This chain connects TRBV5-1 to TRBJ2-7; 7 bases are shared with TRBD1. CDR1 is SGHRS, CDR2 YFSETQ, per germline. CDR3 length: 15 residues. Trimming cost V 0 bases and J 4 bases; bases outside gene matches: 7. This CDR3 is CASSLGMGQLYEQYF. CDR3 in DNA: TGCGCCAGCAGCTTGGGAATGGGACAGCTATACGAGCAGTACTTC.

The chain carries TRBV11-2 and TRBJ2-1; 13 bases align to TRBD2. V was clipped by 4 bases and J by 9 bases; unmatched bases: 6. Germline V gives CDR1 SGHAT, CDR2 FQNNGV. The CDR3 has 15 residues. This CDR3 is CASSWTSGSEGEQFF. CDR3 in DNA: TGTGCCAGCAGCTGGACTAGCGGGAGCGAGGGTGAGCAGTTCTTC.

This clone was seen a few times. J is TRBJ2-1 and V is TRBV6-5; the D gene could be TRBD1 or TRBD2 (6 bases each). The V gene's germline CDR1 is MNHEY and CDR2 SVGAGI. The CDR3 has 14 amino acids. Trimming took off 6 bases at V and 6 bases at J, with 15 bases between the two ends. CDR3 protein: CASRPLGGGNEQFF. In DNA, the CDR3 is TGTGCCAGCAGACCCCTAGGAGGGGGCAATGAGCAGTTCTTC.

This chain uses TRBV7-9 with TRBJ1-4, with 9 bases that match TRBD1. CDR1 is SEHNR, CDR2 FQNEAQ, per germline (reference sequence). Trimming at V came to 5 bases and at J to 3 bases, leaving 7 bases not matched to a gene. The CDR3 consists of 16 residues. The CDR3 DNA sequence: TGTGCCAGCAGCCTCCTCCGGGACAGGGCTAATGAAAAACTGTTTTTT. Amino acids: CASSLLRDRANEKLFF. Full variable domain (missing parts from reference TRBV7-9 and TRBJ1-4): DTGVSQNPRHKITKRGQNVTFRCDPISEHNRLYWYRQTLGQGPEFLTYFQNEAQLEKSRLLSDRFSAERPKGSFSTLEIQRTEQGDSAMYLCASSLLRDRANEKLFFGSGTQLSVL.

This clone was detected once. This chain uses TRBV4-2 with TRBJ1-1, with 7 bases that match TRBD1. Germline CDR1 and CDR2: LGHNA and YNFKEQ. There are 15 residues in the CDR3. Trimming at V came to 0 bases and at J to 5 bases, leaving 6 bases not matched to a gene. CDR3 DNA sequence: TGTGCCAGCAGCCAAGAGGCAGGGGGAGGAACTGAAGCTTTCTTT. The encoded protein is CASSQEAGGGTEAFF.

The V gene is TRBV27, the J gene TRBJ2-7, with D perhaps TRBD2 (5 bases). CDR3 size: 13 residues. Germline V lookup: CDR1 MNHEY, CDR2 SMNVEV (reference sequence). Trimming removed 6 bases at V and 3 bases at J, with 12 bases between. Here the CDR3 reads CASSLRAYYEQYF. DNA for the CDR3: TGTGCCAGCAGCCTGCGGGCGTACTACGAGCAGTACTTC.

The CDR3 region is CASSEGTKPQSRANVLTF. CDR3 DNA: TGTGCCAGCAGCGAGGGTACTAAGCCACAAAGTCGGGCCAACGTCCTGACTTTC. The rearrangement links TRBV7-7 to TRBJ2-6; the D gene is possibly TRBD2 (5 bases). Trimming cost V 5 bases and J 5 bases, with 22 bases left between them. The V gene's germline CDR1 is SSHAT and CDR2 FNYEAQ (reference sequence). CDR3 length equals 18 residues.

The chain carries TRBV29-1 and TRBJ2-5; D possibly uses TRBD1 or TRBD2 (5 bases each). The CDR3 is made up of 14 amino acids. From germline, CDR1 is SQVTM and CDR2 ANQGSEA. Trimming stripped 4 bases from V and 1 base from J, with 13 bases between. This CDR3 reads CSVGRRGTQETQYF. The CDR3 DNA reads as TGCAGCGTTGGGCGCCGGGGCACCCAAGAGACCCAGTACTTC.

Notes on this clone: The identical CDR3 is also encoded by other nucleotide sequences in the sample. This chain links TRBV5-1 with TRBJ2-1, with 8 positions matching TRBD2. V dropped 4 bases and J dropped 2; count of bases not matched to a gene: 5. The CDR3 totals 15 residues. Germline CDR1 and CDR2: SGHRS and YFSETQ. The CDR3: CASSVDSGTYNEQFF. In nucleotides, the CDR3 is TGCGCCAGCAGCGTCGATAGCGGGACCTACAATGAGCAGTTCTTC.

This clone was seen only a few times. CDR3 protein: CASSNRGAGAGANVLTF. DNA for the CDR3: TGTGCCAGCAGCAACAGGGGCGCGGGCGCGGGGGCCAACGTCCTGACTTTC. This chain connects TRBV27 to TRBJ2-6, with 7 bases aligning to TRBD1. Germline lookup yields CDR1 MNHEY and CDR2 SMNVEV (reference sequence). Trimming at V came to 6 bases and at J to 4 bases, leaving 12 bases not matched to a gene. The CDR3 spans 17 residues. Using reference TRBV27 and TRBJ2-6 for the parts outside the CDR3, the full variable domain is EAQVTQNPRYLITVTGKKLTVTCSQNMNHEYMSWYRQDPGLGLRQIYYSMNVEVTDKGDVPEGYKVSRKEKRNFPLILESPSPNQTSLYFCASSNRGAGAGANVLTFGAGSRLTVL.

The V gene is TRBV27, the J gene TRBJ2-2; no definite D call. This CDR3 comprises 14 residues. Looked up from germline, CDR1 is MNHEY and CDR2 is SMNVEV (reference sequence). V gave up 2 bases and J gave up 3 bases, with 7 bases separating them. In DNA, the CDR3 is TGTGCCAGCAGTTTAAAAATGTACACCGGGGAGCTGTTTTTT. The encoded protein is CASSLKMYTGELFF.

The chain joins TRBV2 to TRBJ1-1; D gene unclear. Germline CDR1 and CDR2: SNHLY and FYNNEI. V was trimmed by 4 bases and J by 1 base, leaving 7 bases between them. This CDR3 spans 13 amino acids. DNA for the CDR3: TGTGCCAGCAGTGGGATCGCGAACACTGAAGCTTTCTTT. Amino acids: CASSGIANTEAFF.

This clone was detected only once. The chain recombines TRBV4-1 with TRBJ1-1; D is unclear. CDR1 is MGHRA and CDR2 is YSYEKL in the germline V gene. The V end was cut by 4 bases, the J end by 0 bases, with 15 bases between. CDR3 size: 16 residues. The CDR3: CASSPLSPLMNTEAFF. CDR3 in DNA: TGCGCCAGCAGCCCTTTATCACCGCTGATGAACACTGAAGCTTTCTTT.